This T cell receptor beta chain was retrieved from a study of blood T cell repertoires in COVID-19. About the research overall: The origin of the acute and convalescent COVID-19 samples was the United States, Italy and Spain. The analysed material was cDNA or gDNA that came from T cells, B-cell-depleted T cells, or PBMCs.

Study processing details: Estimates of nucleated cell counts were drawn from the amplification of reference gene primers. Libraries were prepared by immunoSEQ multiplex PCR; TCRdb keeps only in-frame clonotypes and omits some of them. V, J and clone size derive from that table, while D and trimming were established from the DNA sequence. The profile shows over 100,000 clones, around 90% of them singletons. The material sequenced was peripheral blood. The sequence came from a man in his fifties with active COVID-19.

CDR3 region: CASTLRGSEQYF. The CDR3 DNA reads as TGTGCCAGCACCCTGCGAGGGTCCGAGCAGTACTTC. This chain uses TRBV5-5 with TRBJ2-7; possibly TRBD2 for D (5 bases). The germline CDR1 and CDR2 sequences are SGHKS and YYEKEE (reference sequence). The CDR3 is made up of 12 amino acids. Trimming shortened V by 6 bases and J by 6 bases, and 13 bases separated the two germline ends.